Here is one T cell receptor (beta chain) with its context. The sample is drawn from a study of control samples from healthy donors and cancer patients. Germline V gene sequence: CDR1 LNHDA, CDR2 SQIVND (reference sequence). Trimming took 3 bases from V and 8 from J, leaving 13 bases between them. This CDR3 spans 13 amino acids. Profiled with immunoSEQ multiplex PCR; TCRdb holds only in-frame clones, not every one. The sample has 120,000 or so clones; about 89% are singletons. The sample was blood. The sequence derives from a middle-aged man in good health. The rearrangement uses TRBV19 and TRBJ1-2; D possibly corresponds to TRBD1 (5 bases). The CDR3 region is CASSIPRTGGYTF. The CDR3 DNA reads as TGTGCCAGTAGTATCCCCAGAACAGGAGGCTACACCTTC. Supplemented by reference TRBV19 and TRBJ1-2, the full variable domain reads DGGITQSPKYLFRKEGQNVTLSCEQNLNHDAMYWYRQDPGQGLRLIYYSQIVNDFQKGDIAEGYSVSREKKESFPLTVTSAQKNPTAFYLCASSIPRTGGYTFGSGTRLTVV.